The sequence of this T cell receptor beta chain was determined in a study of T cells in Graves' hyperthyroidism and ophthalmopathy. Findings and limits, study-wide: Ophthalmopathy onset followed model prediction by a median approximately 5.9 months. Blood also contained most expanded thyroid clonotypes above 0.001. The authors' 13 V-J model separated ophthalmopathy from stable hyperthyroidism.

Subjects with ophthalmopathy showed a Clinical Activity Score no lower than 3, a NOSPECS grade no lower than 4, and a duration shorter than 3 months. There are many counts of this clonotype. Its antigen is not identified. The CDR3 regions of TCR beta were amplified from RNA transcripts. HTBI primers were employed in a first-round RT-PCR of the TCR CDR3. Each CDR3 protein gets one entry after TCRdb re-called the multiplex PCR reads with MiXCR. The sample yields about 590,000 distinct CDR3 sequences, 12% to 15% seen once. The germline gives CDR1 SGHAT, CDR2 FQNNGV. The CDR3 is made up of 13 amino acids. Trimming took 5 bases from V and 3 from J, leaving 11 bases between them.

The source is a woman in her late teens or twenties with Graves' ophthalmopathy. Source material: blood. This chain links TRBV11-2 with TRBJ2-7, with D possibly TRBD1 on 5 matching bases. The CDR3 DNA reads TGTGCCAGCAGCCCTGACAGATTCTACGAGCAGTACTTC. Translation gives CASSPDRFYEQYF.